This TCR beta chain was obtained from a study of response to subunit inactivated influenza vaccine. This clonotype showed up just a few times. This CDR3 is 14 amino acids long. V was pared by 6 bases and J by 5 bases, with 6 bases of the junction left unmatched. Germline V CDR1 and CDR2: MDHEN, SYDVKM. TCRdb re-called the RT-PCR reads through MiXCR, storing one row per CDR3 protein. The table includes 200,000 to 300,000 distinct CDR3 sequences, about 12% detected once. This sequence originates from a middle-aged man who received an inactivated influenza vaccine. The sample consisted of non-naive T cells sorted from PBMCs, taken about 14 days before vaccination. The gene calls are TRBV28 and TRBJ2-7; 11 bases map to TRBD1. The DNA for the CDR3 is TGTGCCAGCAGGACCGGACAGGGGGCACACGAGCAGTACTTC. Translation gives CASRTGQGAHEQYF.